The 24 T cell receptor beta chains in this list originate from one sample, sequenced in a study of cytotoxic CD8 clonotypes in ibrutinib-treated CLL. Libraries were prepared by immunoSEQ multiplex PCR; TCRdb keeps only in-frame clonotypes and omits some of them. The profile covers about 40,000 clones, with 65% to 70% appearing a single time and 7% taken by the ten largest. The sample in question was PBMCs, obtained at disease progression, from a patient treated with ibrutinib. These receptors were taken from a human donor with chronic lymphocytic leukemia.

This clone has a handful of counts. This chain uses TRBV5-6 with TRBJ2-2; TRBD2 matches 11 bases. Germline CDR1 reads SGHDT; CDR2 reads YYEEEE. This CDR3 is built from 16 residues. Trimming took 6 bases from V and 4 from J; bases not matched to a gene: 8. CDR3 sequence reads: CASTALAGGITGELFF. The CDR3 DNA reads TGTGCCAGCACCGCGCTAGCGGGAGGAATCACCGGGGAGCTGTTTTTT.

This clone was detected a few times. The CDR3 is CASSLLTGNTEAFF. The CDR3 bases are TGTGCCAGCAGCCTATTGACAGGGAACACTGAAGCTTTCTTT. This rearrangement joins TRBV7-9 to TRBJ1-1; maybe TRBD1 (6 bases). Trimming took off 5 bases at V and 1 base at J, with 11 bases between the two ends. Germline CDR1 is SEHNR and CDR2 is FQNEAQ (reference sequence). The CDR3 is 14 residues long.

V usage is TRBV7-2 and J usage is TRBJ1-1, with 8 bases that match TRBD1. Germline CDR1 reads SGHTA; CDR2 reads FQGNSA. V lost 5 bases to trimming and J lost 5 bases; unmatched junction nucleotides: 7. This CDR3 contains 14 residues. The CDR3 protein is CASSPDRGGTEAFF. In nucleotides, the CDR3 is TGTGCCAGCAGCCCCGACAGGGGCGGGACTGAAGCTTTCTTT.

Remarks on this clone: An end of the junction differs from the germline gene, which may be a read error. The rearrangement joins TRBV7-9 to TRBJ2-7; either TRBD1 or TRBD2 may fit D (6 bases each). This CDR3 has 11 residues. Germline-derived CDR1 and CDR2 are SEHNR and FQNEAQ (reference sequence). The CDR3 DNA reads as TGTGCCAGCAGCCTAGGACCGGGGGCAAACTTC. Protein sequence: CASSLGPGANF. Supplemented by reference TRBV7-9 and TRBJ2-7, the full variable domain reads DTGVSQNPRHKITKRGQNVTFRCDPISEHNRLYWYRQTLGQGPEFLTYFQNEAQLEKSRLLSDRFSAERPKGSFSTLEIQRTEQGDSAMYLCASSLGPGANFGPGTRLTVT.

V usage is TRBV19 and J usage is TRBJ1-5; 12 nucleotides match TRBD1. Germline trimming cut 10 bases from V and 6 bases from J; bases unmatched to any gene: 7. This CDR3 contains 14 residues. Germline CDR1 is LNHDA and CDR2 is SQIVND (reference sequence). CDR3: CATSGTGGSQPQHF. The CDR3 DNA follows: TGTGCCACATCCGGGACAGGGGGCAGTCAGCCCCAGCATTTT.

The rearrangement links TRBV9 to TRBJ2-5; 8 bases line up with TRBD1. The V gene end was trimmed by 1 base and the J gene end by 2 bases; junction bases not matched to a gene: 4. This CDR3 has 15 residues. The germline V gene encodes CDR1 SGDLS and CDR2 YYNGEE. The CDR3 is CASSVQTGEQETQYF. The CDR3 bases are TGTGCCAGCAGCGTACAGACAGGGGAACAAGAGACCCAGTACTTC.

The gene calls are TRBV7-9 and TRBJ2-5; 8 bases agree with TRBD1. Per the germline V gene, CDR1 is SEHNR and CDR2 is FQNEAQ (reference sequence). Trimming removed 5 bases from V and 1 base from J; junction bases left unmatched: 3. CDR3 size: 14 residues. The CDR3 DNA reads as TGTGCCAGCAGCCTGACAGGGGTCCAAGAGACCCAGTACTTC. Its translation: CASSLTGVQETQYF.

The sample holds one count of this clone. This sequence joins TRBV5-4 and TRBJ1-1; D remains unclear. This CDR3 comprises 13 residues. Germline assignment: CDR1 SGHNT and CDR2 YYREEE (reference sequence). Trimming removed 7 bases at V and 1 base at J, with 11 bases between. The CDR3 loop is CASAATENTEAFF. The CDR3 nucleotides read TGTGCCAGCGCCGCGACGGAGAACACTGAAGCTTTCTTT.

This CDR3 is CASSDFYGQGAHEQYF. The CDR3 coding sequence is TGTGCCAGCAGTGACTTTTACGGACAGGGGGCTCACGAGCAGTACTTC. This chain joins TRBV6-4 and TRBJ2-7, with TRBD1 identical over 11 bases. The trim removed 1 base at V and 5 bases at J, leaving 7 bases unmatched. CDR3 length: 16 residues. Germline CDR1 reads MRHNA; CDR2 reads SNTAGT.

CDR3 residues: CASSKLAGVSHEQFF. In DNA, the CDR3 is TGTGCCAGCAGCAAACTAGCGGGAGTCTCCCATGAGCAGTTCTTC. V and J are TRBV7-3 and TRBJ2-1, with 11 bases matching TRBD2. Looked up from germline, CDR1 is SGHTA and CDR2 is FQGTGA. With V trimmed by 5 bases and J by 8 bases, 8 bases remained unmatched. CDR3 length equals 15 residues.

The chain carries TRBV13 and TRBJ1-1; D is unclear. V was pared by 2 bases and J by 1 base, with 8 bases between. CDR3 length: 14 residues. CDR1 is PRHDT and CDR2 is FYEKMQ in the germline V gene (reference sequence). CDR3 sequence: CASSLRQANTEAFF. In DNA, the CDR3 is TGTGCCAGCAGCTTAAGGCAGGCGAACACTGAAGCTTTCTTT.

This clone is medium-sized in the sample. The genes are TRBV2 and TRBJ2-3, with a weak D call TRBD2 (5 bases). CDR3 length equals 13 residues. With 4 bases removed from V and 6 bases from J, the gap between germline ends came to 11 bases. Germline lookup yields CDR1 SNHLY and CDR2 FYNNEI. CDR3 DNA sequence: TGTGCCAGCAGTGCCCCTCTAGCTGATACGCAGTATTTT. It encodes CASSAPLADTQYF.

Worth noting for this clone: One end of the junction varies from germline; a read error may be responsible. The genes are TRBV7-7 and TRBJ2-5; TRBD1 matches 8 bases. This CDR3 has 13 residues. Germline CDR1 is SSHAT and CDR2 is FNYEAQ (reference sequence). The CDR3 DNA reads TGTGCTAGCAGCGTGGACAGGGCAGAGACCCAGTACTTC. It codes for CASSVDRAETQYF.

This clone was counted once. The rearrangement links TRBV25-1 to TRBJ1-4; 7 bases line up with TRBD1. CDR1 is MGHDK and CDR2 is SYGVNS in the germline V gene. Trimming cost V 4 bases and J 1 base; bases outside gene matches: 3. The CDR3 has 15 amino acids. CDR3 coding DNA: TGTGCCAGCAGTGCAAACAGGGGAACTAATGAAAAACTGTTTTTT. Amino acid sequence: CASSANRGTNEKLFF.

The J gene is TRBJ2-7, the V gene TRBV7-2; D remains unclear. V dropped 2 bases and J dropped 6 bases, with 11 bases sitting between them. This CDR3 region has 13 residues. Germline assignment: CDR1 SGHTA and CDR2 FQGNSA. CDR3 region: CASSLHPNREQYF. CDR3 bases: TGTGCCAGCAGCTTACACCCCAATCGCGAGCAGTACTTC. Variable domain in full (rest from reference TRBV7-2 and TRBJ2-7): GAGVSQSPSNKVTEKGKDVELRCDPISGHTALYWYRQSLGQGLEFLIYFQGNSAPDKSGLPSDRFSAERTGGSVSTLTIQRTQQEDSAVYLCASSLHPNREQYFGPGTRLTVT.

The rearrangement joins TRBV5-1 to TRBJ1-6; TRBD1 agrees at 7 bases. V shed 3 bases and J 8 bases; nucleotides not matched to a gene: 2. Germline CDR1 SGHRS, CDR2 YFSETQ. The CDR3 consists of 13 residues. In nucleotides, the CDR3 is TGCGCCAGCAGCTACGGGACAGATTCACCCCTCCACTTT. Its protein product is CASSYGTDSPLHF.

The chain recombines TRBV6-5 with TRBJ1-1, with a possible D match to TRBD1 (6 bases). The CDR3 contains 13 residues. V lost 4 bases to trimming and J lost 4 bases, with 10 bases between them. Germline V gives CDR1 MNHEY, CDR2 SVGAGI. CDR3: CASSFGGPTEAFF. For the CDR3, the DNA is TGTGCCAGCAGTTTCGGGGGCCCCACTGAAGCTTTCTTT.

The rearrangement uses TRBV5-1 and TRBJ2-3; 7 bases are a match to TRBD1. This CDR3 has 15 residues. After removal of 6 bases from V and 0 bases from J, the junction contained 7 bases not matched to a gene. Per germline, CDR1 SGHRS and CDR2 YFSETQ. CDR3 sequence (DNA): TGCGCCAGCACATCGGACAGGATGAGCACAGATACGCAGTATTTT. Protein: CASTSDRMSTDTQYF.

The gene calls are TRBV30 and TRBJ2-1; possibly TRBD2 for D (6 bases). The CDR3 sequence is 13 residues long. Trimming left V 7 bases short and J 3 bases short, with 13 bases between. The germline gives CDR1 GTSNPN, CDR2 SVGIG (reference sequence). CDR3 protein: CASRGGYYNEQFF. In DNA, the CDR3 is TGTGCCTCCCGTGGGGGGTACTACAATGAGCAGTTCTTC.

The rearrangement uses TRBV5-4 and TRBJ1-4, with D possibly matching TRBD1 (5 bases). Germline CDR1 is SGHNT and CDR2 is YYREEE (reference sequence). The CDR3 runs to 13 residues. The V end was cut by 0 bases, the J end by 8 bases, with 8 bases between. CDR3 loop: CASSLVGGEKLFF. The CDR3 DNA follows: TGTGCCAGCAGCTTGGTGGGGGGGGAAAAACTGTTTTTT.

The chain carries TRBV6-5 and TRBJ1-4; D is undetermined. This CDR3 is built from 15 residues. V dropped 5 bases and J dropped 6 bases, with 16 bases sitting between them. The germline gives CDR1 MNHEY, CDR2 SVGAGI. In DNA, the CDR3 is TGTGCCAGCAGTCAACCTGGGGTGGGAGATGAAAAACTGTTTTTT. It specifies CASSQPGVGDEKLFF.

The chain recombines TRBV11-2 with TRBJ2-7; 11 nucleotides line up with TRBD2. Trimming cost V 5 bases and J 2 bases; bases outside gene matches: 8. Germline V gene sequence: CDR1 SGHAT, CDR2 FQNNGV. The CDR3 length is 16 residues. CDR3 nucleotide sequence: TGTGCCAGCAGCGAGGGGACTAGCGGATTAGCCTACGAGCAGTACTTC. Translated: CASSEGTSGLAYEQYF. Full variable domain (remainder filled in from reference TRBV11-2 and TRBJ2-7): EAGVAQSPRYKIIEKRQSVAFWCNPISGHATLYWYQQILGQGPKLLIQFQNNGVVDDSQLPKDRFSAERLKGVDSTLKIQPAKLEDSAVYLCASSEGTSGLAYEQYFGPGTRLTVT.

This clone appeared a single time. V usage is TRBV6-1 and J usage is TRBJ2-1; 7 bases are a match to TRBD2. V lost 1 base, J lost 9 bases, and 12 bases stayed unmatched. This CDR3 is 16 amino acids long. CDR1 MNHNS and CDR2 SASEGT come from the germline V gene. The CDR3 spells CASSEEVGGTSGEQFF. The CDR3 nucleotides read TGTGCCAGCAGTGAAGAGGTGGGAGGGACTTCAGGTGAGCAGTTCTTC.

J is TRBJ2-2 and V is TRBV4-2; D is undetermined. This CDR3 is built from 15 residues. The germline CDR1 and CDR2 sequences are LGHNA and YNFKEQ. Trimming cost V 0 bases and J 7 bases, with 12 bases left between them. The CDR3 coding sequence is TGTGCCAGCAGCCAAGATCGTGGTCCAGGCGGGGAGCTGTTTTTT. Translated, it gives CASSQDRGPGGELFF.